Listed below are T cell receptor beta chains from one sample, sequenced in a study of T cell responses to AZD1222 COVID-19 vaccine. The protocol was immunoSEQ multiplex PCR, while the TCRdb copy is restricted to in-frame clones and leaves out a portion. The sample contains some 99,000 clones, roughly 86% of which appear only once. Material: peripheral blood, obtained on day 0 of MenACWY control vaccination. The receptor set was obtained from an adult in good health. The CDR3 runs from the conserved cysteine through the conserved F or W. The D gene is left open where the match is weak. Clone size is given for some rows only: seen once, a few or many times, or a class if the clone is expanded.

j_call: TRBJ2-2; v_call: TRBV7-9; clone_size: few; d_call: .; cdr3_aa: CASSLADRTYTGELFF; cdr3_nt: TGTGCCAGCAGCTTAGCCGACAGGACTTACACCGGGGAGCTGTTTTTT
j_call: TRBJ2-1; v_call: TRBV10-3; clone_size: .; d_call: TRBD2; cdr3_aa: CAISAGTSRYNEQFF; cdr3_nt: TGTGCCATCAGTGCCGGGACTAGCAGATACAATGAGCAGTTCTTC
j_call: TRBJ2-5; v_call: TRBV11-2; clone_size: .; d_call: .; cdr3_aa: CASSKLGVQETQYF; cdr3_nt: TGTGCCAGCAGCAAGCTAGGGGTCCAAGAGACCCAGTACTTC
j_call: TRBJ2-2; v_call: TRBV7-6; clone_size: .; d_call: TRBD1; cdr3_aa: CASSSWTGVTGELFF; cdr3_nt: TGTGCCAGCAGCTCTTGGACAGGGGTAACCGGGGAGCTGTTTTTT
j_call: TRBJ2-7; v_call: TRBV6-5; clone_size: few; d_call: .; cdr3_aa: CASGWGRESPQYF; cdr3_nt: TGTGCCAGCGGCTGGGGCCGGGAGTCACCCCAGTACTTC
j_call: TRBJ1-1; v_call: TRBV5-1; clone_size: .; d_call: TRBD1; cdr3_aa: CASSLVQGETTEAFF; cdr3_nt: TGCGCCAGCAGCTTAGTACAGGGGGAGACCACTGAAGCTTTCTTT
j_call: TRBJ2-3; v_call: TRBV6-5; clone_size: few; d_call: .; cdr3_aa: CASSQTSKTDTQYF; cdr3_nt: TGTGCCAGCAGTCAAACTAGCAAGACAGATACGCAGTATTTT
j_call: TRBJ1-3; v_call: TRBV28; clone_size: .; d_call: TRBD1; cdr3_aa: CASSSLGQGGALGNTIYF; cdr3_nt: TGTGCCAGCAGTTCCCTGGGACAGGGGGGGGCCTTAGGAAACACCATATATTTT
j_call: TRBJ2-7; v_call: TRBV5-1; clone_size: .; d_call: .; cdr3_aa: CASSLTGQNEQYF; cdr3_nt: TGCGCCAGCAGCCTAACCGGGCAGAACGAGCAGTACTTC
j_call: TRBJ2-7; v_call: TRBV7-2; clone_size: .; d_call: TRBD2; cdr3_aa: CASSLGEGSYEQYF; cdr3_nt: TGTGCCAGCAGCCTCGGGGAGGGTTCCTACGAGCAGTACTTC
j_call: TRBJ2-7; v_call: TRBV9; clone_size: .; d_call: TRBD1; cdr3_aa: CASSGVNRGHEQYF; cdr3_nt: TGTGCCAGCAGCGGAGTGAACAGGGGGCACGAGCAGTACTTC
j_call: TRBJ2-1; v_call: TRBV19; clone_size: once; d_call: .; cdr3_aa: CASSIVADTEGEQFF; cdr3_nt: TGTGCCAGTAGTATAGTTGCCGACACCGAAGGGGAGCAGTTCTTC
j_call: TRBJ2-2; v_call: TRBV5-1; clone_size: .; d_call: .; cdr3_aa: CASSLYSSRTGELFF; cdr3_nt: TGCGCCAGCAGCTTGTATTCGTCGCGGACCGGGGAGCTGTTTTTT
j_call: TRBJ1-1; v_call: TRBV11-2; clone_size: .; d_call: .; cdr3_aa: CASSQQGGTEAFF; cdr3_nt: TGTGCCAGCAGCCAACAGGGAGGAACTGAAGCTTTCTTT
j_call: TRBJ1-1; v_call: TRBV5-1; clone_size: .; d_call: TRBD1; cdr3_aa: CASSPGTGGFYTEAFF; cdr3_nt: TGCGCCAGCAGCCCCGGGACAGGGGGCTTCTACACTGAAGCTTTCTTT
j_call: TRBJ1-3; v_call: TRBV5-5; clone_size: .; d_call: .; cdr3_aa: CASSFEGDSGNTIYF; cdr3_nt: TGTGCCAGCAGCTTTGAGGGGGACTCTGGAAACACCATATATTTT
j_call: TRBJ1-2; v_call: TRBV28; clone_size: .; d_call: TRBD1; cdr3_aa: CASRQGSYYGYTF; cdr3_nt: TGTGCCAGTCGACAGGGGTCGTACTATGGCTACACCTTC
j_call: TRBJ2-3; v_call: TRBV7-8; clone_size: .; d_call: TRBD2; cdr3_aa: CASSLLVPGLGTDTQYF; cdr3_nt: TGTGCCAGCAGCTTACTGGTTCCGGGACTAGGGACAGATACGCAGTATTTT
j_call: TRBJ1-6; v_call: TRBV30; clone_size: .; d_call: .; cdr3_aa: CAWRPGQYNSPLHF; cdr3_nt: TGTGCCTGGAGACCGGGGCAGTATAATTCACCCCTCCACTTT
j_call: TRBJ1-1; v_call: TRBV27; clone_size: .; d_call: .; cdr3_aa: CASSLSGVTANTEAFF; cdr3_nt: TGTGCCAGCAGTTTATCGGGTGTGACAGCTAACACTGAAGCTTTCTTT
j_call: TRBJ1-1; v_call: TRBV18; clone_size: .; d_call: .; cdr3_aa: CASSQGRFDAFF; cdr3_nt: TGTGCCAGCTCACAGGGACGTTTTGATGCTTTCTTT
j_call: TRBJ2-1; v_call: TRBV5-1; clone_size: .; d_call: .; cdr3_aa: CASYRDSQNGDEQFF; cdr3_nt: TGCGCCAGTTACCGGGACTCTCAAAACGGCGATGAGCAGTTCTTC
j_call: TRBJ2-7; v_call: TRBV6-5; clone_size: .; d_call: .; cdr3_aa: CASSYNSKSYEQYF; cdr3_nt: TGTGCCAGCAGTTACAACTCCAAATCCTACGAGCAGTACTTC
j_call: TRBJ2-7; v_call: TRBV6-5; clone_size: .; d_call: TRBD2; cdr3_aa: CASSSGGLPTF; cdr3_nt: TGTGCCAGCAGTAGCGGGGGGCTCCCAACCTTC
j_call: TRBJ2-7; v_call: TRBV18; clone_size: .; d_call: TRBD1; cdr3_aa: CASSPPGTGVNEQYF; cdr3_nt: TGTGCCAGCTCACCCCCCGGGACAGGGGTCAACGAGCAGTACTTC
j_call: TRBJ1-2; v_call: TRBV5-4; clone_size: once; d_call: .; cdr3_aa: CASRQGSDLYGYTF; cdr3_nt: TGTGCCAGCAGACAGGGTTCAGATCTCTATGGCTACACCTTC
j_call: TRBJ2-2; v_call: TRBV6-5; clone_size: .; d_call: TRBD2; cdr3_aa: CASSATSGYTGELFF; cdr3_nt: TGTGCCAGCTCCGCGACTAGCGGCTACACCGGGGAGCTGTTTTTT
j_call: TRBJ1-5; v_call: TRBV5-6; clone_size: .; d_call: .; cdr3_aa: CASSGGRLGQPQHF; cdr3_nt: TGTGCCAGCAGCGGAGGGAGGCTAGGACAGCCCCAGCATTTT
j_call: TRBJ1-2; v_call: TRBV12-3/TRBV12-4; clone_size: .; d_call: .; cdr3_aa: CASSPGRNYGYTF; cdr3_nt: TGTGCCAGCAGTCCCGGACGGAACTATGGCTACACCTTC
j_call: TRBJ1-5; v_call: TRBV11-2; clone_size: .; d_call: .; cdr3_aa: CASSSPRMGRTKSNQPQHF; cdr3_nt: TGTGCCAGCAGCTCCCCCAGGATGGGCAGAACAAAAAGCAATCAGCCCCAGCATTTT
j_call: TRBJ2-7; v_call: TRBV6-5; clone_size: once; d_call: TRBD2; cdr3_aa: CASRLLAGGSYEQYF; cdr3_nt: TGTGCCAGCAGATTACTAGCGGGAGGTTCCTACGAGCAGTACTTC
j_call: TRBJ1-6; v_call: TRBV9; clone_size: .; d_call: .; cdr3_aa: CASSVGIEGPNSPLHF; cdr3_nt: TGTGCCAGCAGCGTGGGGATCGAGGGGCCTAATTCACCCCTCCACTTT
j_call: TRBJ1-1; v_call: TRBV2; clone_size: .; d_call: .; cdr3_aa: CASMWVAEAFF; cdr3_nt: TGTGCCAGCATGTGGGTCGCTGAAGCTTTCTTT
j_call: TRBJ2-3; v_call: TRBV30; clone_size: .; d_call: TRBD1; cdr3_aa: CACRQGGTDTQYF; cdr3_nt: TGTGCCTGCCGACAGGGGGGCACAGATACGCAGTATTTT
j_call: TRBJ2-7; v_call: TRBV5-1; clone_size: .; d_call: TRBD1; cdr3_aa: CASRLDRGFEQYF; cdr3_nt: TGCGCCAGCAGATTAGACAGGGGTTTCGAGCAGTACTTC
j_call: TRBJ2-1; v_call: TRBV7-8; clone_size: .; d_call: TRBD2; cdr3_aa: CASGWTSGGASNEQFF; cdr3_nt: TGTGCCAGCGGCTGGACTAGCGGGGGGGCTTCCAATGAGCAGTTCTTC
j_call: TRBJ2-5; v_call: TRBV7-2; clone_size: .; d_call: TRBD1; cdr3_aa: CASSFGTAQETQYF; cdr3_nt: TGTGCCAGCAGCTTCGGGACAGCTCAAGAGACCCAGTACTTC
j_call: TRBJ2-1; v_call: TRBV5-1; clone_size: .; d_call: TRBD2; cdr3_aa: CASSLGVIAGEDEQFF; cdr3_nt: TGCGCCAGCAGCCTAGGGGTGATAGCGGGAGAGGATGAGCAGTTCTTC
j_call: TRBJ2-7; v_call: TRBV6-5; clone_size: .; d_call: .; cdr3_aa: CASSYRSGYEQYF; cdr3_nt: TGTGCCAGCAGTTACCGCAGCGGCTACGAGCAGTACTTC
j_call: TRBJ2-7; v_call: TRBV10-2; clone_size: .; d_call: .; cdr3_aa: CASSDAYEQYF; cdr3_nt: TGCGCCAGCAGTGATGCGTACGAGCAGTACTTC
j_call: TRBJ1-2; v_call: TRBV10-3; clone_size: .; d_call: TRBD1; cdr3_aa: CAISELGGTGVNYGYTF; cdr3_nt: TGTGCCATCAGTGAGTTAGGTGGGACAGGGGTTAACTATGGCTACACCTTC
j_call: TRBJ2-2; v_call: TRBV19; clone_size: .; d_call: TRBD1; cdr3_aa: CASSRGQGSWNTGELFF; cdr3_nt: TGTGCCAGTAGTAGGGGACAGGGAAGTTGGAACACCGGGGAGCTGTTTTTT
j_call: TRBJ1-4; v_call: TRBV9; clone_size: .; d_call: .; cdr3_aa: CASSARGLWDEKLFF; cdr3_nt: TGTGCCAGCAGCGCACGTGGGTTATGGGATGAAAAACTGTTTTTT
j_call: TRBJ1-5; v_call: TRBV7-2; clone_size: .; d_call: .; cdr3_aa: CASSLAGRDAFQPQHF; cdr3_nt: TGTGCCAGCAGCTTAGCGGGCAGGGATGCATTTCAGCCCCAGCATTTT
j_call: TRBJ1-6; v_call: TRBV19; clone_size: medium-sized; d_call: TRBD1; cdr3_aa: CASSIRQGDSPLHF; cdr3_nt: TGTGCCAGTAGTATAAGGCAGGGGGATTCACCCCTCCACTTT
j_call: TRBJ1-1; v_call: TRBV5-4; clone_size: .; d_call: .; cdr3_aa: CASSLGAEDTEAFF; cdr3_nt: TGTGCCAGCAGCTTAGGGGCGGAGGACACTGAAGCTTTCTTT
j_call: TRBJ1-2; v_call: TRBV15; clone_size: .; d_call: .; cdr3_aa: CATSRDQVWQNYGYTF; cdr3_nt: TGTGCCACCAGCAGAGATCAGGTTTGGCAGAACTATGGCTACACCTTC
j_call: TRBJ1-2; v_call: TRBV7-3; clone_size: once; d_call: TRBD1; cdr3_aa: CASSSSGGLGYTF; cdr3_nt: TGTGCCAGCAGCTCTTCAGGGGGCCTTGGCTACACCTTC